Below, 14 T cell receptor beta chains from the same sample are listed, as sequenced in a study of PD-1 blockade in classical Hodgkin lymphoma. As to time point: cycle 4 day 1 (C4D1), after less than 7 weeks of nivolumab. Every patient had relapsed following autologous stem cell transplantation, and cohorts differed in brentuximab vedotin exposure. CD8+ T cell isolation from thawed PBMCs was performed by magnetic negative selection. Measured with immunoSEQ multiplex PCR; TCRdb has only the in-frame clones, and not every one. Counted here are around 21,000 clones, approximately 84% occurring once; the ten biggest clones make up around 7%. This sample comprised CD8+ T cells from blood, obtained before the fourth cycle of nivolumab. These receptors were collected from a human donor with classical Hodgkin lymphoma.

This chain uses TRBV12-5 with TRBJ2-7; D call uncertain. V was cut by 3 bases and J by 2 bases, with 5 bases left in between. The CDR3 contains 12 residues. The germline gives CDR1 LGHNT, CDR2 FRNRAP. This CDR3 is CASGFGTYEQYF. The CDR3 DNA reads as TGTGCTAGTGGTTTCGGTACCTACGAGCAGTACTTC.

The chain employs TRBV27 and TRBJ2-7; 9 bases map to TRBD1. J gave up 0 bases and V 4 bases, and 16 bases lay outside the gene matches. The germline V gene encodes CDR1 MNHEY and CDR2 SMNVEV (reference sequence). CDR3 size: 19 residues. Written as DNA, the CDR3 is TGTGCCAGCAGTTCGCCCGCTGACAACAGGGGGCCAAGCTCCTACGAGCAGTACTTC. Amino acid sequence: CASSSPADNRGPSSYEQYF.

The rearrangement joins TRBV7-8 to TRBJ1-1, with 7 positions matching TRBD1. V shed 5 bases and J 0 bases; nucleotides not matched to a gene: 6. CDR1 SGHVS and CDR2 FQNEAQ come from the germline V gene. The CDR3 loop spans 15 amino acids. The CDR3 region has the DNA TGTGCCAGCAGCAAACTACAGGGGATGAACACTGAAGCTTTCTTT. Its protein is CASSKLQGMNTEAFF.

This chain joins TRBV4-1 and TRBJ2-5; D may be TRBD1 or TRBD2 (6 bases each). Germline values: CDR1 MGHRA, CDR2 YSYEKL. The ends were cut back, 4 bases at V and 2 bases at J, with 14 bases in the middle. This CDR3 is 15 amino acids long. Here the CDR3 DNA reads TGCGCCAGCAGCCGCTGGACGGGGGCACAAGAGACCCAGTACTTC. This sequence encodes CASSRWTGAQETQYF.

This chain connects TRBV19 to TRBJ1-1, with D uncertain. The CDR3 runs 12 residues. With 5 bases removed from V and 7 bases from J, the gap between germline ends came to 11 bases. The V gene's germline CDR1 is LNHDA and CDR2 SQIVND (reference sequence). The CDR3 bases are TGTGCCAGTAGTGACGGGAACCTTGAAGCTTTCTTT. This sequence encodes CASSDGNLEAFF.

This chain connects TRBV25-1 to TRBJ2-7; no firm D call. This CDR3 has 11 amino acids. Between the trimmed V and J ends, which lost 7 bases and 3 bases, there was a span of 7 bases. Germline lookup yields CDR1 MGHDK and CDR2 SYGVNS. The CDR3 DNA sequence: TGTGCCAGCACCGCCTACTACGAGCAGTACTTC. Translating it yields CASTAYYEQYF.

This chain connects TRBV5-6 to TRBJ2-3, with D possibly TRBD2 on 5 matching bases. This CDR3 has 17 amino acids. From germline, CDR1 is SGHDT and CDR2 YYEEEE. Trimming removed 5 bases at V and 3 bases at J, with 22 bases between. CDR3 coding DNA: TGTGCCAGCAGAGGGCTCGTTCTAGTCGGCGGGACAGATACGCAGTATTTT. This sequence encodes CASRGLVLVGGTDTQYF.

V and J are TRBV19 and TRBJ2-7; no definite D call. Germline V lookup: CDR1 LNHDA, CDR2 SQIVND (reference sequence). The CDR3 is made up of 11 amino acids. The V end lost 1 base, the J end lost 6 bases, and 4 bases lay between the germline ends. CDR3 region: CASSIGREQYF. In DNA, the CDR3 is TGTGCCAGTAGTATAGGGCGCGAGCAGTACTTC.

The rearrangement links TRBV7-9 to TRBJ2-3, with unresolved D. The CDR3 consists of 13 residues. The germline gives CDR1 SEHNR, CDR2 FQNEAQ (reference sequence). Trimming stripped 6 bases from V and 3 bases from J, with 10 bases between. The CDR3 DNA is TGTGCCAGCAGTCCTAGTTTGACAGATACGCAGTATTTT. Translation: CASSPSLTDTQYF.

The chain combines TRBV29-1 with TRBJ1-5; D unclear. The CDR3 consists of 15 residues. V was shortened by 0 bases and J by 5 bases, with 14 bases between the two germline ends. The germline V gene encodes CDR1 SQVTM and CDR2 ANQGSEA. The DNA for the CDR3 is TGCAGCGTTGAAGATCCTACCAGCCGGTATCAGCCCCAGCATTTT. Its translation: CSVEDPTSRYQPQHF.

V usage is TRBV4-3 and J usage is TRBJ2-7; 11 bases match TRBD1. V trimming: 3 bases; J trimming: 5 bases; junction bases outside the gene matches: 9. The CDR3 spans 16 residues. The germline CDR1 and CDR2 sequences are LGHNA and YSLEER. The CDR3 bases are TGCGCCAGCAGCCAGACCCCAGGGACAGGGGGAGACGAGCAGTACTTC. It specifies CASSQTPGTGGDEQYF.

In this sample, this clone turned up a few times. The chain recombines TRBV2 with TRBJ1-5, with TRBD1 identical over 10 bases. V dropped 6 bases and J dropped 6; count of bases not matched to a gene: 5. Per germline, CDR1 SNHLY and CDR2 FYNNEI. The length of the CDR3 is 14 residues. The CDR3: CASRGQGTGQPQHF. Written as DNA, the CDR3 is TGTGCCAGCAGGGGACAGGGGACCGGTCAGCCCCAGCATTTT.

The V call is TRBV9, the J call TRBJ2-7, with 10 positions matching TRBD2. The V and J ends lost 4 bases and 5 bases, in that order; junction bases with no gene match: 6. The length of the CDR3 is 14 residues. CDR1 and CDR2 (germline): SGDLS, YYNGEE. CDR3: CASSPSGGANEQYF. The CDR3, as DNA: TGTGCCAGCAGCCCCAGCGGGGGGGCTAACGAGCAGTACTTC.

In this sample, this clone turned up once. For the CDR3, the DNA is TGTGCCAGTCATTTTCGCCTGTATGGAGGAAACACCATATATTTT. Residues: CASHFRLYGGNTIYF. The chain combines TRBV19 with TRBJ1-3, with D unclear. The V and J ends lost 8 bases and 4 bases respectively, with 18 bases between them. The CDR3 sequence is 15 residues long. Germline V gene sequence: CDR1 LNHDA, CDR2 SQIVND (reference sequence).